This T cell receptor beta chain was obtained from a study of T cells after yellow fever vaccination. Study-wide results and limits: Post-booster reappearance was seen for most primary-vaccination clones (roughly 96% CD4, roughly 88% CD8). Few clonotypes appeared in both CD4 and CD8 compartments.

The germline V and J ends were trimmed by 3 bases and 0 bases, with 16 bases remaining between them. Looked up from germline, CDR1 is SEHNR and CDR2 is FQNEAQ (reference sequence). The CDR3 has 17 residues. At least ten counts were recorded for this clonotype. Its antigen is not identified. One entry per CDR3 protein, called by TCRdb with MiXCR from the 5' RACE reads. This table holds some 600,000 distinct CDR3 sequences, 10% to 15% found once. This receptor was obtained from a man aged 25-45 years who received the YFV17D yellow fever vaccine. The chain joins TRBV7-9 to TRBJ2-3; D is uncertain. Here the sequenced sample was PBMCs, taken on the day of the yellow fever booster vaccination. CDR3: CASSFGLQLISTDTQYF. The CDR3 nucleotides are TGTGCCAGCAGCTTCGGCTTACAGCTGATCAGCACAGATACGCAGTATTTT.